This record looks at one T cell receptor beta chain sequence and its context. The CDR3 length is 16 residues. After removal of 3 bases from V and 5 bases from J, the junction contained 7 bases not matched to a gene. Germline V gene sequence: CDR1 MDHEN, CDR2 SYDVKM. This sample was included in a study of blood T cell repertoires in COVID-19. The data were produced by immunoSEQ multiplex PCR, yet TCRdb's version contains in-frame clones alone and is incomplete. The sample yields a few hundred thousand clones, 70% to 85% seen once. This sequence joins TRBV28 and TRBJ2-5; 12 nucleotides line up with TRBD2. The sequencing sample was made of PBMCs or T cells enriched from blood (not recorded which). The TCR originated in a middle-aged man who had recovered from COVID-19. CDR3 region: CASSLTSGGGRETQYF. The CDR3 nucleotides are TGTGCCAGCAGTTTGACTAGCGGGGGCGGTAGGGAGACCCAGTACTTC.